The text below deals with one T cell receptor (beta chain). This clonotype came up a few times. Its antigen is unknown. Base qualities are not recorded, but no much larger clone differs from it by a single base. These data come from a study of T-cell reconstitution after alpha-beta-depleted transplantation in children (dated by TCRdb to 2015 to 2016). Regarding the research as a whole: T-cell immune reconstitution after TCRalphabeta/CD19-depleted allogeneic hematopoietic cell transplantation in children was quantitatively tracked in the study by means of TCR repertoire profiling.

Libraries were made using PCR. Sequencing took place on an Illumina HiSeq 2500. Molecular barcoding was employed in the preparation of TCR libraries, with unique molecular identifiers being used to normalize TCRbeta repertoire quantification. TCRdb's own reprocessing of the public reads used fastp at Q25 and MiXCR and kept productive beta chains. Rows with a matching CDR3 protein are joined into one entry that keeps the most common DNA and genes. The sample has approximately 510,000 distinct CDR3 sequences on record, around 17% of them singletons. The top ten clones comprise 2.5% to 3.5% of the sample. As encoded in the germline V gene, CDR1 is KGHSH while CDR2 is LQKENI. V was cut back by 4 bases and J by 6 bases, leaving a gap of 16 bases between them. The CDR3 holds 15 amino acids from the cysteine to the phenylalanine. Only CDR3 DNA is held: 45 bases, read in frame from base 1.

Specimen: PBMCs from the stem cell graft donor, collected from the stem cell graft. The sequence came from a human donor who donated a stem cell graft to a child with acute lymphoblastic leukemia. The rearranged segments are TRBV18 and TRBJ2-1; there is no confident call for the D gene. The nucleotide sequence is given as TGTGCCAGCTCACTAGACGGACCTCCGTCCAATGAGCAGTTCTTC. Its translation reads: CASSLDGPPSNEQFF.